This is a list of T cell receptor beta chains from one sample in a study of T cell changes during pregnancy in multiple sclerosis. Profiled with immunoSEQ multiplex PCR; TCRdb holds only in-frame clones, not every one. The data contain over 55,000 clones, about 92% of them singletons. This specimen consisted of peripheral blood, obtained after pregnancy. The receptors were sampled from a female donor with multiple sclerosis, enrolled in a pregnancy study. Each CDR3 is given with its conserved first and last residue. D genes are given only for firm matches. Size is stated for part of the rows, as once, few or many counts, or as a class when the clone is expanded.

clone_size,v_call,j_call,d_call,cdr3_nt,cdr3_aa
.,TRBV5-5,TRBJ2-7,TRBD2,TGTGCCAGCAGCTTGGGGGGACTAGCGGACGGGCGCGAGCAGTACTTC,CASSLGGLADGREQYF
.,TRBV6-6,TRBJ2-1,TRBD2,TGTGCCAGCATTCTGAAAACCGGGACTAGCGGCACTGAGCAGTTCTTC,CASILKTGTSGTEQFF
.,TRBV2,TRBJ1-2,.,TGTGCCAGCAGTGAAGCCAGGTTCAAGGGCTACACCTTC,CASSEARFKGYTF
.,TRBV2,TRBJ1-2,TRBD1,TGTGCCAGCAGGGCCCCCCGGGACAGGGCGGACTATGGCTACACCTTC,CASRAPRDRADYGYTF
once,TRBV18,TRBJ2-7,TRBD2,TGTGCCAGCTCACCAATTTCTAGCGGCTACGAGCAGTACTTC,CASSPISSGYEQYF
few,TRBV15,TRBJ2-7,.,TGTGCCACCAGCATGTCCCGGGACTCCCTCGTGAACGAGCAGTACTTC,CATSMSRDSLVNEQYF
.,TRBV6-5,TRBJ1-2,.,TGTGCCAGCAGGAACGGGGGTTACTACACCTTC,CASRNGGYYTF
.,TRBV2,TRBJ1-5,.,TGTGCCAGCAGTGAGGGACTGGTCAATCAGCCCCAGCATTTT,CASSEGLVNQPQHF
.,TRBV7-9,TRBJ2-1,.,TGTGCCAGCAGCCGAGGAAGCGGCCTCTCCTACAATGAGCAGTTCTTC,CASSRGSGLSYNEQFF
.,TRBV5-4,TRBJ2-7,TRBD2,TGTGCCAGCAGCGCCGGGACTAGCACATTCTACGAGCAGTACTTC,CASSAGTSTFYEQYF
.,TRBV28,TRBJ2-6,TRBD1,TGTGCCAGCAGGGACAGGGTCGGCACTGGGGCCAACGTCCTGACTTTC,CASRDRVGTGANVLTF
.,TRBV5-4,TRBJ2-7,.,TGTGCCAGCAGCTTGCTCCCGGGTGCCTACGAGCAGTACTTC,CASSLLPGAYEQYF
once,TRBV6-5,TRBJ2-7,.,TGTGCCAGCAGCCTTACGTCGCGTTACGAGCAGTACTTC,CASSLTSRYEQYF
.,TRBV14,TRBJ2-1,.,TGTGCCAGCAGCCAAGAAGCTTGGGAGATTAGCAATGAGCAGTTCTTC,CASSQEAWEISNEQFF
once,TRBV7-9,TRBJ2-2,TRBD2,TGTGCCAGCAGCTTATCCCGCGCTAGCGGGAATCCCGGCACCGGGGAGCTGTTTTTT,CASSLSRASGNPGTGELFF
many,TRBV29-1,TRBJ2-1,TRBD2,TGCAGCGTTGGACTAGCCGACACCTACAATGAGCAGTTCTTC,CSVGLADTYNEQFF
.,TRBV19,TRBJ1-5,.,TGTGCCAGTAGTATTCGTAGCCAGCCCCAGCATTTT,CASSIRSQPQHF
.,TRBV7-6,TRBJ2-1,TRBD2,TGTGCCAGCAGCTTAGAGGCTAGCGGGAGATCATCCGCCTACAATGAGCAGTTCTTC,CASSLEASGRSSAYNEQFF
.,TRBV5-6,TRBJ2-2,TRBD2,TGTGCCAGCACTCTCGGACTAGACGGGAGGGGCGGGGAGCTGTTTTTT,CASTLGLDGRGGELFF
.,TRBV11-2,TRBJ1-2,.,TGTGCCAGCAGCTTAGGGGACACTAACTATGGCTACACCTTC,CASSLGDTNYGYTF
once,TRBV7-9,TRBJ1-1,.,TGTGCCAGCAGCTTATACAGACAGGACGGGGCTTTCTTT,CASSLYRQDGAFF
.,TRBV19,TRBJ2-5,TRBD2,TGTGCCAGTAGTATCCGACTAGCTGGGACCCAGTACTTC,CASSIRLAGTQYF
.,TRBV5-1,TRBJ2-3,.,TGCGCCAGCAGCTTCCACCCTCGACAGGGCACAGATACGCAGTATTTT,CASSFHPRQGTDTQYF
.,TRBV9,TRBJ2-5,.,TGTGCCAGCAGCTCTGCCCGGGGTGAGACCCAGTACTTC,CASSSARGETQYF
.,TRBV29-1,TRBJ2-7,.,TGCAGCGTTGAAAATGGCTTCACCTACGAGCAGTACTTC,CSVENGFTYEQYF
.,TRBV29-1,TRBJ2-2,TRBD1,TGCAGCGTTCTTACAGGGGGCGGGGAGCTGTTTTTT,CSVLTGGGELFF
.,TRBV11-2,TRBJ1-2,TRBD1,TGTGCCAGCAGCTTAGGGGCAGGGGGCGATGGCTATGGCTACACCTTC,CASSLGAGGDGYGYTF
.,TRBV7-2,TRBJ2-7,TRBD1,TGTGCCAGCAGCCTAGTGGGACAGGGGATGGCCGAGCAGTACTTC,CASSLVGQGMAEQYF
.,TRBV7-9,TRBJ2-1,TRBD2,TGTGCCAGCAGCTTACTAGCACTAGCGGGTTACAATGAGCAGTTCTTC,CASSLLALAGYNEQFF
.,TRBV7-3,TRBJ2-2,.,TGTGCCAGCAGCGCACAGGGCATTAACGGGGAGCTGTTTTTT,CASSAQGINGELFF
few,TRBV4-1,TRBJ2-1,.,TGCGCCAGCAGCCCCCGATTTCCCAGCAATGAGCAGTTCTTC,CASSPRFPSNEQFF
.,TRBV7-2,TRBJ2-7,TRBD2,TGTGCCAGCAGCTTAGGCACGACTAGCGGGAGGTCTTACGAGCAGTACTTC,CASSLGTTSGRSYEQYF
few,TRBV10-3,TRBJ2-5,.,TGTGCCATCAGTGAGCCGACACTGTCGGAGACCCAGTACTTC,CAISEPTLSETQYF
.,TRBV5-1,TRBJ1-1,TRBD1,TGCGCCAGCAGCTTGGCCAAAAGACAGGGGCTGAACACTGAAGCTTTCTTT,CASSLAKRQGLNTEAFF
.,TRBV7-9,TRBJ1-2,.,TGTGCCAGCAGCTTACAGGGCGGAGAGGGCTACACCTTC,CASSLQGGEGYTF
.,TRBV19,TRBJ2-1,.,TGTGCCAGTAGTAGTAATCGCGGCCACTCCTACAATGAGCAGTTCTTC,CASSSNRGHSYNEQFF
.,TRBV5-1,TRBJ2-7,TRBD1,TGCGCCAGCAGCTTGGGACAGGGGGCTTACGAGCAGTACTTC,CASSLGQGAYEQYF
once,TRBV2,TRBJ2-5,TRBD2,TGTGCCAGCAGTGAATGGGTCAGCGGGAGCGCTCAAGAGACCCAGTACTTC,CASSEWVSGSAQETQYF
.,TRBV7-2,TRBJ1-3,.,TGTGCCAGCACCAGATCTGGAAACACCATATATTTT,CASTRSGNTIYF
.,TRBV25-1,TRBJ1-1,.,TGTGCCAGCAGGGGGCTGGCGAACACTGAAGCTTTCTTT,CASRGLANTEAFF
.,TRBV6-6,TRBJ2-2,.,TGTGCCAGCAACCCGATCGGTACCGCCACCGGGGAGCTGTTTTTT,CASNPIGTATGELFF
.,TRBV11-3,TRBJ2-1,TRBD2,TGTGCCAGCAGCTTAGATACGGCAGCGGGATGGTACAATGAGCAGTTCTTC,CASSLDTAAGWYNEQFF
.,TRBV19,TRBJ1-5,.,TGTGCCAGTAGTCGAACAGGGTCAAATCAGCCCCAGCATTTT,CASSRTGSNQPQHF
.,TRBV2,TRBJ2-2,TRBD2,TGTGCCAGCAGTGGGGGACTAGCGGGAGTAGACACCGGGGAGCTGTTTTTT,CASSGGLAGVDTGELFF